Included here is one T cell receptor beta chain sequence, with context. What it recognizes is unknown. The sample is drawn from a study of radiation and T cells in renal cell carcinoma. Study-wide results and limits: No pretreatment tumor biopsies were available for baseline clonotypes. From baseline, blood top tumor clonotypes peaked at 2 weeks post-radiation.

The protocol was immunoSEQ multiplex PCR, while the TCRdb copy is restricted to in-frame clones and leaves out a portion. The sample holds 100,000 to 150,000 clones, 80% to 85% seen once. Germline CDR1 reads SGHRS; CDR2 reads YFSETQ. Between the trimmed V and J ends, which lost 1 base and 1 base, there was a span of 9 bases. The CDR3 covers 14 residues. The time point here: baseline pretreatment blood. The treatment denotes: 15 Gy SBRT to primary tumor, nephrectomy 4 weeks later. Blood was sampled at baseline, 2 weeks and 4 weeks after SBRT. The specimen comprised blood, sampled from a patient whose treatment included radiotherapy and nephrectomy. The rearrangement joins TRBV5-1 to TRBJ2-7; a possible D gene is TRBD2 (6 bases). This TCR was sampled from a woman in her sixties with renal cell carcinoma. CDR3 nucleotide sequence: TGCGCCAGCAGCTTGCCGGGGGAGTCCTACGAGCAGTACTTC. Residues: CASSLPGESYEQYF.